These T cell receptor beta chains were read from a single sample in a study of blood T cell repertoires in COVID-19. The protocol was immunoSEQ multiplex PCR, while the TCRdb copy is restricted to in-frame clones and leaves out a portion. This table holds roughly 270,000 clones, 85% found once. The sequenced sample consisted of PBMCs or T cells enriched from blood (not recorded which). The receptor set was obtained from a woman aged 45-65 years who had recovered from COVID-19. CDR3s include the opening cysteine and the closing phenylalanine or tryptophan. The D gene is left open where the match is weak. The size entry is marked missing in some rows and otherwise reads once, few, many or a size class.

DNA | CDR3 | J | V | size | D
TGTGCCAGCAGTCGACAGACCAGGAACACTGAAGCTTTCTTT | CASSRQTRNTEAFF | TRBJ1-1 | TRBV7-2 | NA | NA
TGTGCCAGCTCACCCCGGGACAGGGCCTATGGCTACACCTTC | CASSPRDRAYGYTF | TRBJ1-2 | TRBV2 | NA | TRBD1
TGTGCCAGCAGTCACGGCGGGAGGGCCCAAATCACAGATACGCAGTATTTT | CASSHGGRAQITDTQYF | TRBJ2-3 | TRBV27 | NA | TRBD2
TGCGCCAGCAGCTCCCTACAGAGACCCTACGAGCAGTACTTC | CASSSLQRPYEQYF | TRBJ2-7 | TRBV5-1 | NA | NA
TGTGCCAGCACCCCGGCAGGTCGCTCGGACACTGAAGCTTTCTTT | CASTPAGRSDTEAFF | TRBJ1-1 | TRBV5-4 | NA | NA
TGCAGCCTCTCCGACAGGGCCAACTATGGCTACACCTTC | CSLSDRANYGYTF | TRBJ1-2 | TRBV29-1 | once | TRBD1
TGTGCCAGCAGCGTAGATACAACGACAGGGTGGGCCGGGGAGCTGTTTTTT | CASSVDTTTGWAGELFF | TRBJ2-2 | TRBV9 | NA | TRBD1
TGTGCCAGTAGACCTAGGACAGAGAACACTGAAGCTTTCTTT | CASRPRTENTEAFF | TRBJ1-1 | TRBV19 | few | NA
TGCGCCAGCAGTGATTATCCCGCGGGGATCTACGAGCAGTACTTC | CASSDYPAGIYEQYF | TRBJ2-7 | TRBV10-1 | NA | NA
TGCGCCAGCAGCTTCCTAGCGGCCCAAGAGACCCAGTACTTC | CASSFLAAQETQYF | TRBJ2-5 | TRBV5-1 | NA | TRBD2
TGTGCCAGCAGCCCTCGGGGGGGCAGGGAGCTGTTTTTT | CASSPRGGRELFF | TRBJ2-2 | TRBV3-1/TRBV3-2 | NA | TRBD2
TGTGCCAGCAGCCCGACCGGGACAGGTATCTACGAGCAGTACTTC | CASSPTGTGIYEQYF | TRBJ2-7 | TRBV5-6 | NA | TRBD1
TGTGCCAGCTCTCCCATGGGACAGGGTACAGATACGCAGTATTTT | CASSPMGQGTDTQYF | TRBJ2-3 | TRBV18 | NA | TRBD1
TGTGCCACCAGCCCAGGGGTGAACACTGAAGCTTTCTTT | CATSPGVNTEAFF | TRBJ1-1 | TRBV15 | once | NA
TGCAGCGTCCGGGACAGCCCCAATCAGCCCCAGCATTTT | CSVRDSPNQPQHF | TRBJ1-5 | TRBV29-1 | NA | TRBD1
TGTGCTAGTGGACAGGGACTAGCGGGGGAGTCTAGCACAGATACGCAGTATTTT | CASGQGLAGESSTDTQYF | TRBJ2-3 | TRBV12-5 | NA | TRBD2
TGTGCCTGGAGTGCACTATGGGGGACAGGGAGGCAGCCCCAGCATTTT | CAWSALWGTGRQPQHF | TRBJ1-5 | TRBV30 | NA | TRBD1
TGTGCCAGCAGCCGCGTACAGGCGAACACCGGGGAGCTGTTTTTT | CASSRVQANTGELFF | TRBJ2-2 | TRBV7-8 | NA | NA
TGTGGCTCCGGACGGGACAATCAGCCCCAGCATTTT | CGSGRDNQPQHF | TRBJ1-5 | TRBV7-9 | NA | NA
TGTGCCAGTGGAGTAGCGGGAGGGCCGGAAGAGCAGTACTTC | CASGVAGGPEEQYF | TRBJ2-7 | TRBV7-2 | NA | TRBD2
TGTGCCAGCAGGGGGGGACTAGCGGCCCAAGAGACCCAGTACTTC | CASRGGLAAQETQYF | TRBJ2-5 | TRBV3-1/TRBV3-2 | NA | TRBD2
TGCGCCAGCAGTACCGGGGACATGAACACTGAAGCTTTCTTT | CASSTGDMNTEAFF | TRBJ1-1 | TRBV4-1 | NA | NA
TGTGCCAGCAGCTTATCGAGACAGGACGTCTATGGCTACACCTTC | CASSLSRQDVYGYTF | TRBJ1-2 | TRBV7-2 | NA | NA
TGTGCCAGCAGCTTAACGGGGGGCGTCACTGAAGCTTTCTTT | CASSLTGGVTEAFF | TRBJ1-1 | TRBV7-9 | NA | NA
TGTGCCAGCAGCTTCGCGGGCGGGGGTACAGATACGCAGTATTTT | CASSFAGGGTDTQYF | TRBJ2-3 | TRBV11-2 | NA | TRBD2
TGCGCCAGCAGCCCAGCGGACAGGAACTATGGCTACACCTTC | CASSPADRNYGYTF | TRBJ1-2 | TRBV4-1 | NA | TRBD1
TGTGCCAGCAGCGTAGCCGGAACTAGGGCCAATGAGCAGTTCTTC | CASSVAGTRANEQFF | TRBJ2-1 | TRBV9 | NA | NA
TGTGCCAGCAGCTTAAGTCCCAGGGGGCTTTGGAACATTCAGTACTTC | CASSLSPRGLWNIQYF | TRBJ2-4 | TRBV7-2 | once | TRBD1
TGCAGTGCTAGTTACAGGGGGTACACTGAAGCTTTCTTT | CSASYRGYTEAFF | TRBJ1-1 | TRBV20-1 | NA | TRBD1
TGTGCCACCAGTGACTGGGGACAGGGGCCAGATACGCAGTATTTT | CATSDWGQGPDTQYF | TRBJ2-3 | TRBV24-1 | NA | TRBD1
TGTGCCAGCAGCCTTGGCGGGACAGACGGAGAGACCCAGTACTTC | CASSLGGTDGETQYF | TRBJ2-5 | TRBV4-2 | NA | NA
TGCGCCAGCAGCGTGGGACAGGCCATAAATGAAAAACTGTTTTTT | CASSVGQAINEKLFF | TRBJ1-4 | TRBV5-1 | NA | TRBD1
TGTGCTAGTGGTTTGGGGCACAGCTCCTACGAGCAGTACTTC | CASGLGHSSYEQYF | TRBJ2-7 | TRBV12-5 | NA | NA
TGTGCCAGCAGCTTAGCAGGGGTGAATCAGCCCCAGCATTTT | CASSLAGVNQPQHF | TRBJ1-5 | TRBV7-8 | NA | NA
TGTGCCAGCAGCTTAGACAGGGGCCCACATTGGACCCAGTACTTC | CASSLDRGPHWTQYF | TRBJ2-5 | TRBV7-2 | NA | TRBD1
TGTGCCAGTACGCACAGGCGCAATCAGCCCCAGCATTTT | CASTHRRNQPQHF | TRBJ1-5 | TRBV19 | NA | NA
TGTGCCAGCTCACCGGGACTAGCGGGAGTGTCCTACAATGAGCAGTTCTTC | CASSPGLAGVSYNEQFF | TRBJ2-1 | TRBV18 | NA | TRBD2
TGTGCCAGCAGTTTCACAGGGGTGGACACTGAAGCTTTCTTT | CASSFTGVDTEAFF | TRBJ1-1 | TRBV27 | NA | TRBD1
TGTGCCAGCTCACTCGGACAGGGGAATCAGCCCCAGCATTTT | CASSLGQGNQPQHF | TRBJ1-5 | TRBV18 | NA | TRBD1
TGCAGCGTTGAGGGTTTAGGGGCGGAGACCCAGTACTTC | CSVEGLGAETQYF | TRBJ2-5 | TRBV29-1 | NA | NA
TGTGCCAGCAGCTCTCATGGAGGGGGCGAGACCCAGTACTTC | CASSSHGGGETQYF | TRBJ2-5 | TRBV7-7 | NA | NA
TGTGCCAGCAGCCCGCGGACAGGGGACTACGAGCAGTACTTC | CASSPRTGDYEQYF | TRBJ2-7 | TRBV25-1 | NA | TRBD1
TGTGCCAGCATCCAGCGGGGGGGAAGTGAGCAGTTCTTC | CASIQRGGSEQFF | TRBJ2-1 | TRBV7-2 | NA | TRBD2
TGTGCCAGCAGCCAAGACAAGGCGGCAGGGGGAAATTCACCCCTCCACTTT | CASSQDKAAGGNSPLHF | TRBJ1-6 | TRBV3-1/TRBV3-2 | NA | TRBD1
TGTGCCAGCAGCCCGACTCGGGGCTCTGGAAACACCATATATTTT | CASSPTRGSGNTIYF | TRBJ1-3 | TRBV11-2 | once | NA
TGTGCCAGCAGCGACGGGACAGGCCTAAGGCTCTACGAGCAGTACTTC | CASSDGTGLRLYEQYF | TRBJ2-7 | TRBV7-9 | NA | TRBD1
TGTGCCAGCAGTGTTAGGAGCCCAGGGGTCGGCTATGGCTACACCTTC | CASSVRSPGVGYGYTF | TRBJ1-2 | TRBV2 | NA | NA
TGTGCCAGCAGTTCGGCGGGTGGTGAAAAACTGTTTTTT | CASSSAGGEKLFF | TRBJ1-4 | TRBV28 | NA | NA
TGTGCCAGCAGAAGGGGACTAGCGGGGGGGCTCCCTCAAAACATTCAGTACTTC | CASRRGLAGGLPQNIQYF | TRBJ2-4 | TRBV2 | NA | TRBD2
TGTGCCAGCAGCATGCTAGGCTCCTACGAGCAGTACTTC | CASSMLGSYEQYF | TRBJ2-7 | TRBV11-3 | NA | NA
TGTGCCAGCAGTGAAGGGAACCGGGACAGTGCCCACTTT | CASSEGNRDSAHF | TRBJ1-6 | TRBV2 | NA | TRBD1
TGTGCCAGCAGCTTAGGGCCCGCGACTAGCGGCTACGAGCAGTACTTC | CASSLGPATSGYEQYF | TRBJ2-7 | TRBV7-2 | once | TRBD2
TGTGCCACTAGAGCCTCTGGAAACACCATATATTTT | CATRASGNTIYF | TRBJ1-3 | TRBV28 | NA | NA
TGTGCCAGCAGCCTCGCCGCATCGGGATACTATGGCTACACCTTC | CASSLAASGYYGYTF | TRBJ1-2 | TRBV3-1/TRBV3-2 | NA | NA
TGTGCCAGCAGCCTCTATAGGACAGGGAACAATGAGCAGTTCTTC | CASSLYRTGNNEQFF | TRBJ2-1 | TRBV7-3 | once | TRBD1